The T cell receptor beta chain described here comes from a study of molecular identifiers for immune sequencing clone quantification. Broader study findings: Among effectors, clones above 20 RNA copies held over 98% of molecules; among naive cells, under 1%. Spiked Jurkat TCR RNA equal to one cell could reportedly be picked out among 940,000 or so naive cells.

About this clonotype itself: Its antigen is as yet unknown. Being one base from a much bigger clone, this may be a read error.

V was trimmed by 0 bases and J by 6 bases, leaving 16 bases between them. Per germline, CDR1 SGHRS and CDR2 YFSETQ. The CDR3 covers 15 residues. TCRdb re-called the PCR reads through MiXCR, storing one row per CDR3 protein. The sample lists about 89,000 distinct CDR3 sequences; under 20% were seen once. The specimen was naive CD8+ T cells from blood, with Jurkat cell RNA spiked in. Subset meaning: FACS-sorted CD8+CD4-CCR7+CD45RA+ naive T cells. The chain recombines TRBV5-1 with TRBJ2-7, with D tentatively TRBD2 (6 bases). This receptor was obtained from a human donor in good health. Some libraries in this study had Jurkat cell RNA spiked in. Here the CDR3 DNA reads TGCGCCAGCAGCTTGGAGTCCAATATGGGGGGCGAGCAGTACTTC. This sequence encodes CASSLESNMGGEQYF.